Below are 10 T cell receptor beta chains sequenced from a single sample in a study of cytomegalovirus exposure and HLA in healthy donors. PCR used 60 Vbeta primers and 13 Jbeta primers. Generated by immunoSEQ multiplex PCR, the TCRdb table keeps only in-frame clones and is missing some. The sample has over 200,000 clones, 82% seen once. Sequencing was carried out using PBMCs. All receptors come from a woman in her 40s in good health and CMV-seropositive.

The J gene is TRBJ2-5, the V gene TRBV30, with a tentative D call TRBD1 (6 bases). V lost 5 bases and J 4 bases, leaving 23 bases between the germline ends. This CDR3 is 16 amino acids long. Germline values: CDR1 GTSNPN, CDR2 SVGIG (reference sequence). The CDR3 nucleotides read TGTGCCTGGGTCAGTCTATTGGGGGCCGGAAGAGAGACCCAGTACTTC. It specifies CAWVSLLGAGRETQYF.

This rearrangement joins TRBV9 to TRBJ2-1, with D possibly TRBD1 on 6 matching bases. The germline CDR1 and CDR2 sequences are SGDLS and YYNGEE. The V and J ends lost 0 bases and 11 bases respectively, with 15 bases between them. The CDR3 covers 14 residues. The CDR3 reads CASSVEGGGQQQFF. Written as DNA, the CDR3 is TGTGCCAGCAGCGTAGAAGGAGGAGGACAGCAGCAGTTCTTC.

This clone came up once. The J gene is TRBJ2-3, the V gene TRBV4-2, with 9 bases fitting TRBD2. Germline CDR1 LGHNA, CDR2 YNFKEQ. V dropped 1 base and J dropped 4; count of bases not matched to a gene: 6. The CDR3 contains 16 residues. CDR3 amino acids: CASSQVTQRGADTQYF. CDR3 in DNA: TGTGCCAGCAGCCAAGTTACCCAGCGGGGGGCAGATACGCAGTATTTT.

This clone was found once. This chain connects TRBV7-9 to TRBJ2-7, with a tentative D call TRBD1 (5 bases). The length of the CDR3 is 14 residues. Germline CDR1 and CDR2: SEHNR and FQNEAQ (reference sequence). Trimming removed 1 base at V and 2 bases at J, with 9 bases between. The CDR3 sequence: CASSLEVRAYEQYF. CDR3 sequence (DNA): TGTGCCAGCAGCTTAGAGGTCAGGGCCTACGAGCAGTACTTC.

This clone has more than one count but fewer than ten. The genes are TRBV15 and TRBJ1-2; D call uncertain. Trimming removed 3 bases from V and 0 bases from J, with 14 bases in between. Germline V gene sequence: CDR1 LNHNV, CDR2 YYDKDF (reference sequence). The CDR3 is 16 amino acids. This CDR3 reads CATSSRRGSANYGYTF. CDR3 sequence (DNA): TGTGCCACCAGCAGTCGCCGGGGTTCAGCTAACTATGGCTACACCTTC.

The CDR3 loop reads CASKGRGGLNNEQFF. The CDR3 DNA reads TGTGCCAGCAAGGGGCGGGGGGGCCTCAACAATGAGCAGTTCTTC. The chain employs TRBV13 and TRBJ2-1; 9 bases are a match to TRBD2. Germline-derived CDR1 and CDR2 are PRHDT and FYEKMQ (reference sequence). V lost 7 bases to trimming and J lost 5 bases; unmatched junction nucleotides: 9. This CDR3 is 15 amino acids long.

The J gene is TRBJ2-1, the V gene TRBV9, with D tentatively TRBD2 (5 bases). This CDR3 spans 13 amino acids. V lost 5 bases and J lost 3, with 9 bases in between. Germline CDR1 is SGDLS and CDR2 is YYNGEE. In nucleotides, the CDR3 is TGTGCCAGCAGTGGAGGCGGCTACAATGAGCAGTTCTTC. The encoded protein is CASSGGGYNEQFF. Together with reference TRBV9 and TRBJ2-1, the CDR3 gives the full variable domain: DSGVTQTPKHLITATGQRVTLRCSPRSGDLSVYWYQQSLDQGLQFLIQYYNGEERAKGNILERFSAQQFPDLHSELNLSSLELGDSALYFCASSGGGYNEQFFGPGTRLTVL.

This chain uses TRBV25-1 with TRBJ2-1; D gene ambiguous. Germline V gives CDR1 MGHDK, CDR2 SYGVNS. V lost 2 bases to trimming and J lost 0 bases, with 5 bases between them. This CDR3 region has 14 residues. The CDR3, as DNA: TGTGCCAGCAGTGAAGAGATCTCCTACAATGAGCAGTTCTTC. This gives the protein CASSEEISYNEQFF.

This clone was seen a single time. This chain links TRBV7-9 with TRBJ1-5; no clear D. CDR3 length: 15 amino acids. V was shortened by 5 bases and J by 2 bases, with 13 bases between the two germline ends. The germline gives CDR1 SEHNR, CDR2 FQNEAQ (reference sequence). CDR3 residues: CASSQTGSGNQPQHF. The CDR3 region has the DNA TGTGCCAGCAGCCAAACGGGGAGTGGCAATCAGCCCCAGCATTTT.

The rearrangement uses TRBV7-8 and TRBJ2-2, with D possibly matching TRBD1 (8 bases). Germline V gene sequence: CDR1 SGHVS, CDR2 FQNEAQ. This CDR3 is 16 amino acids long. The V end lost 5 bases, the J end lost 5 bases, and 18 bases lay between the germline ends. CDR3 in DNA: TGTGCCAGCAGCGGCACTACAGGGGGGGCGACCGGGGAGCTGTTTTTT. It encodes CASSGTTGGATGELFF.